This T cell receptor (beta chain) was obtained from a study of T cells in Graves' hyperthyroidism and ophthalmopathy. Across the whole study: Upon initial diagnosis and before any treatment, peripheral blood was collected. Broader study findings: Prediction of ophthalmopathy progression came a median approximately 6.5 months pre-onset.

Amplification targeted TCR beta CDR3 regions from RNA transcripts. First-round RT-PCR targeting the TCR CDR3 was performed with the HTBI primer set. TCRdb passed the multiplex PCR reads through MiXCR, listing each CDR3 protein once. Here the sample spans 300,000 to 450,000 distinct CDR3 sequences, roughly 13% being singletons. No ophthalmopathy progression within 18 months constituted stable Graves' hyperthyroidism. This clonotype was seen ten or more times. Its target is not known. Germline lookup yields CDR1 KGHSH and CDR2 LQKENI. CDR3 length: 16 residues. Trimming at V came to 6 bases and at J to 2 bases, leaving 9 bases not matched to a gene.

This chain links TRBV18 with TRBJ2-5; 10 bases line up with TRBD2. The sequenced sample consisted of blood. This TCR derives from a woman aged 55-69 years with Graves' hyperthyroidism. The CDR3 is CASSLWTSGSQETQYF. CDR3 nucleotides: TGTGCCAGCTCTCTTTGGACTAGCGGCTCTCAAGAGACCCAGTACTTC. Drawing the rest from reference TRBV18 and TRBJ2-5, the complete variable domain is NAGVMQNPRHLVRRRGQEARLRCSPMKGHSHVYWYRQLPEEGLKFMVYLQKENIIDESGMPKERFSAEFPKEGPSILRIQQVVRGDSAAYFCASSLWTSGSQETQYFGPGTRLLVL.